What follows are 24 T cell receptor beta chains derived from one specimen sequenced in a study of CD8+ T cells in alopecia areata. Treatment indicated: oral pan-JAK inhibitor, 5-10 mg twice daily. cDNA serving as the sequencing template came from extracted, reverse transcribed RNA. Clones were sequenced by immunoSEQ multiplex PCR, and TCRdb holds only the in-frame ones, with some missing. The table shows 70,000 or so clones, with approximately 28% occurring only once. Specimen: CD8+ T cells sorted from blood, collected at week 4, from a patient treated with tofacitinib. These receptors were collected from a human donor with alopecia areata.

In this sample, this clone turned up a few times. V is TRBV7-2 and J is TRBJ2-3; D ambiguous. The ends were cut back, 4 bases at V and 5 bases at J, with 16 bases in the middle. The germline gives CDR1 SGHTA, CDR2 FQGNSA. This CDR3 spans 15 amino acids. The CDR3, as DNA: TGTGCCAGCAGCTCTGATACCCATTGGAAAGATACGCAGTATTTT. It is translated as CASSSDTHWKDTQYF. Supplemented by reference TRBV7-2 and TRBJ2-3, the full variable domain reads GAGVSQSPSNKVTEKGKDVELRCDPISGHTALYWYRQSLGQGLEFLIYFQGNSAPDKSGLPSDRFSAERTGGSVSTLTIQRTQQEDSAVYLCASSSDTHWKDTQYFGPGTRLTVL.

There are many counts of this clone. This chain links TRBV15 with TRBJ2-1; D not certain. Germline V lookup: CDR1 LNHNV, CDR2 YYDKDF (reference sequence). V gave up 8 bases and J gave up 10 bases, with 18 bases separating them. The CDR3 is made up of 13 amino acids. The CDR3 protein is CATGEMGKKEQFF. CDR3 nucleotides: TGTGCCACCGGGGAAATGGGAAAGAAGGAGCAGTTCTTC.

The J gene is TRBJ1-1, the V gene TRBV5-1; D gene unclear. V was pared by 2 bases and J by 3 bases, with 14 bases between. The length of the CDR3 is 15 residues. Germline V gene sequence: CDR1 SGHRS, CDR2 YFSETQ. The CDR3 here is CASSLKVNGHTEAFF. The CDR3 nucleotides are TGCGCCAGCAGCTTAAAGGTTAACGGGCACACTGAAGCTTTCTTT.

This clone was found a few times. The chain joins TRBV27 to TRBJ1-1, with TRBD1 matching over 7 bases. V shed 5 bases and J 8 bases; nucleotides not matched to a gene: 8. CDR1 and CDR2 (germline): MNHEY, SMNVEV (reference sequence). The CDR3 contains 13 residues. CDR3 protein: CASSPEDRAEAFF. CDR3 coding DNA: TGTGCCAGCAGTCCGGAAGACAGGGCCGAAGCTTTCTTT.

The J gene is TRBJ2-1, the V gene TRBV29-1, with D tentatively TRBD1 (6 bases). The CDR3 is made up of 15 amino acids. V was shortened by 7 bases and J by 0 bases, with 16 bases between the two germline ends. Germline V gene lookup returns CDR1 SQVTM and CDR2 ANQGSEA. CDR3 bases: TGCAGCGCCGAGGGCCGGGACAACTCCTACAATGAGCAGTTCTTC. This translates into CSAEGRDNSYNEQFF.

The chain carries TRBV23-1 and TRBJ2-4; the D is unclear. TRBV23-1 has ORF status, its function being uncertain. V lost 9 bases to trimming and J lost 3 bases, with 21 bases between them. CDR3 length equals 16 residues. CDR3 DNA: TGCGCCAGACTGGGTCCCCGGATGATTGACAAAAACATTCAGTACTTC. The encoded protein is CARLGPRMIDKNIQYF.

This clone has more than one count but fewer than ten. The chain couples TRBV7-2 to TRBJ2-1; D is perhaps TRBD2 (6 bases). V was cut by 5 bases and J by 0 bases, with 20 bases left in between. The CDR3 is 18 residues long. Germline V gene sequence: CDR1 SGHTA, CDR2 FQGNSA. The CDR3: CASSLRNDGRSSYNEQFF. The CDR3 coding sequence is TGTGCCAGCAGCCTCCGCAACGACGGGAGAAGCTCCTACAATGAGCAGTTCTTC.

This clone was seen a handful of times. CDR3 sequence reads: CSVDERDPKTQYF. The CDR3 DNA follows: TGCAGCGTCGACGAGCGGGACCCAAAGACCCAGTACTTC. The V and J genes are TRBV29-1 and TRBJ2-5, with TRBD2 identical over 7 bases. Losses at the gene ends were 6 bases for V and 6 bases for J; bases not matched to a gene: 10. The CDR3 sequence is 13 residues long. Germline V lookup: CDR1 SQVTM, CDR2 ANQGSEA.

The sample holds a few counts of this clone. The chain uses TRBV9 and TRBJ1-2, with a tentative D call TRBD1 (6 bases). CDR1 is SGDLS and CDR2 is YYNGEE in the germline V gene. V lost 4 bases and J 8 bases, leaving 24 bases between the germline ends. The CDR3 covers 16 residues. As DNA, the CDR3 is TGTGCCAGCAGCCAACCACGTTTGGGGGGCTCGACAGGCTACACCTTC. Its translation: CASSQPRLGGSTGYTF.

The CDR3 bases are TGTGCCAGCAGCCAAGAGAACAGGGTCCTCTCTGGAAACACCATATATTTT. Amino acids: CASSQENRVLSGNTIYF. The rearrangement joins TRBV14 to TRBJ1-3, with a tentative D call TRBD1 (6 bases). Trimming stripped 0 bases from V and 0 bases from J, with 12 bases between. The CDR3 has 17 residues. Germline CDR1 and CDR2: SGHDN and FVKESK.

The V gene is TRBV18, the J gene TRBJ2-5; D gene uncertain. V was clipped by 6 bases and J by 2 bases, with 16 bases between them. Germline CDR1 KGHSH, CDR2 LQKENI. The CDR3 length is 15 residues. The CDR3, as DNA: TGTGCCAGCTCGCCCACCCTGTACAGTCAAGAGACCCAGTACTTC. Protein: CASSPTLYSQETQYF.

In the case of this clone: The sample contains more than one DNA sequence encoding this CDR3. The rearrangement uses TRBV5-1 and TRBJ2-7; D may correspond to TRBD1 or TRBD2 (5 bases each). The V end was cut by 4 bases, the J end by 4 bases, with 15 bases between. Germline values: CDR1 SGHRS, CDR2 YFSETQ. The length of the CDR3 is 14 residues. The CDR3, as DNA: TGCGCCAGCAGCGCCGGGACGAATTCGTACGAGCAGTACTTC. This sequence encodes CASSAGTNSYEQYF.

This clone has a handful of counts. The chain joins TRBV20-1 to TRBJ1-2; the D is unclear. The germline V and J ends were trimmed by 3 bases and 8 bases, with 10 bases remaining between them. The CDR3 sequence is 11 residues long. Germline V gene sequence: CDR1 DFQATT, CDR2 SNEGSKA (reference sequence). CDR3 protein: CSARDAGGYTF. CDR3 nucleotide sequence: TGCAGTGCTAGGGACGCTGGCGGCTACACCTTC.

This rearrangement joins TRBV27 to TRBJ2-3; no firm D call. Germline lookup yields CDR1 MNHEY and CDR2 SMNVEV (reference sequence). The CDR3 is made up of 11 amino acids. Trimming took 3 bases from V and 6 from J, leaving 4 bases between them. CDR3 in DNA: TGTGCCAGCAGTTTTTCCGATACGCAGTATTTT. Translating gives CASSFSDTQYF.

This clone was recorded only once. This chain links TRBV7-2 with TRBJ2-7; D is undetermined. V was cut by 7 bases and J by 1 base, with 14 bases left in between. Germline V gene sequence: CDR1 SGHTA, CDR2 FQGNSA. The CDR3 runs to 14 residues. CDR3 region: CASNYNSLSYEQYF. The DNA for the CDR3 is TGTGCCAGCAACTACAACAGCCTTTCCTACGAGCAGTACTTC.

The chain employs TRBV19 and TRBJ2-7; TRBD1 matches at 10 bases. The CDR3 is 14 residues long. The V gene's germline CDR1 is LNHDA and CDR2 SQIVND (reference sequence). V lost 5 bases and J lost 5; bases outside the gene matches: 6. The CDR3 DNA follows: TGTGCCAGTAGTCCCTGGGACAGGGGCGACGAGCAGTACTTC. Translated: CASSPWDRGDEQYF.

This clone was counted only a few times. DNA of the CDR3: TGTGCCAGCAGTCCCCCCGGCAGGGGCAGTCCTCAAGAGACCCAGTACTTC. This codes for CASSPPGRGSPQETQYF. The chain has TRBV27 and TRBJ2-5; a possible D gene is TRBD1 (6 bases). Germline lookup yields CDR1 MNHEY and CDR2 SMNVEV (reference sequence). CDR3 length equals 17 residues. Trimming removed 5 bases at V and 2 bases at J, with 21 bases between.

This clone was observed a few times. The chain recombines TRBV14 with TRBJ1-1; D ambiguous. The CDR3 has 13 amino acids. From germline, CDR1 is SGHDN and CDR2 FVKESK. Deletions cut 6 bases from V and 5 bases from J, with 13 bases between. CDR3 sequence (DNA): TGTGCCAGCAGTGTTGTTCCTGGGACTGAAGCTTTCTTT. It translates to CASSVVPGTEAFF. Drawing the rest from reference TRBV14 and TRBJ1-1, the complete variable domain is EAGVTQFPSHSVIEKGQTVTLRCDPISGHDNLYWYRRVMGKEIKFLLHFVKESKQDESGMPNNRFLAERTGGTYSTLKVQPAELEDSGVYFCASSVVPGTEAFFGQGTRLTVV.

This chain connects TRBV11-2 to TRBJ2-1; D unclear. The CDR3 is 11 residues long. Trimming stripped 6 bases from V and 8 bases from J, with 8 bases between. The V gene's germline CDR1 is SGHAT and CDR2 FQNNGV. The CDR3: CASRSTYEQFF. Here the CDR3 DNA reads TGTGCCAGCAGATCGACGTATGAGCAGTTCTTC. Full variable domain (outside the CDR3, taken from reference TRBV11-2 and TRBJ2-1): EAGVAQSPRYKIIEKRQSVAFWCNPISGHATLYWYQQILGQGPKLLIQFQNNGVVDDSQLPKDRFSAERLKGVDSTLKIQPAKLEDSAVYLCASRSTYEQFFGPGTRLTVL.

V is TRBV2 and J is TRBJ2-1; D perhaps matches TRBD2 (6 bases). Trimming removed 6 bases from V and 7 bases from J, with 16 bases in between. The germline V gene encodes CDR1 SNHLY and CDR2 FYNNEI. This CDR3 spans 14 amino acids. CDR3 region: CASSERTIWNEQFF. The CDR3 DNA follows: TGTGCCAGCAGCGAGAGGACTATCTGGAATGAGCAGTTCTTC.

This clone was seen only once. CDR3 region: CASSLPRSCAEQYF. The CDR3, as DNA: TGCGCCAGCAGCCTACCCAGAAGCTGCGCCGAGCAGTACTTC. The chain is built from TRBV23-1 and TRBJ2-7; D gene ambiguous. TRBV23-1 is given ORF status, its function remaining uncertain. The V and J ends lost 6 bases and 6 bases respectively, with 18 bases between them. The CDR3 runs 14 residues.

This clone was seen a handful of times. V gene TRBV30 combines with J gene TRBJ2-2; 9 bases agree with TRBD2. V shed 5 bases, J shed 5 bases, and the junction held 9 bases outside the gene matches. The CDR3 is 15 residues long. CDR1 is GTSNPN and CDR2 is SVGIG in the germline V gene (reference sequence). CDR3: CAWGSLAGRTGELFF. The CDR3, as DNA: TGTGCCTGGGGCTCGCTAGCGGGGAGAACCGGGGAGCTGTTTTTT.

The chain recombines TRBV29-1 with TRBJ2-1, with unresolved D. The CDR3 is made up of 12 amino acids. The V end was cut by 8 bases, the J end by 0 bases, with 8 bases between. Germline CDR1 SQVTM, CDR2 ANQGSEA. As DNA, the CDR3 is TGCAGCTCTAGGACCTCCTACAATGAGCAGTTCTTC. Translation gives CSSRTSYNEQFF.

V usage is TRBV7-9 and J usage is TRBJ2-3, with 9 bases aligning to TRBD2. This CDR3 region has 15 residues. After removal of 5 bases from V and 2 bases from J, the junction contained 5 bases not matched to a gene. Germline values: CDR1 SEHNR, CDR2 FQNEAQ (reference sequence). In nucleotides, the CDR3 is TGTGCCAGCAGCGGGGCGGGAGGGCCCACAGATACGCAGTATTTT. Encoded protein: CASSGAGGPTDTQYF.